This TCR beta chain was identified in a study of blood T cell repertoires in COVID-19. Under the authors' procedure: Amplification of reference gene primers provided the estimated nucleated cell counts. Repertoires were generated with immunoSEQ multiplex PCR, while TCRdb's copy carries only in-frame clones and drops some. The V and J calls and clone size come from that table; D and trimming were worked out from the DNA. The data contain fewer than 150,000 clones, approximately 86% of them seen just once; the ten biggest clones take up roughly 18%. This clone was seen a few times. V shed 0 bases and J shed 2 bases, with 8 bases lying between them. CDR1 SGHRS and CDR2 YFSETQ come from the germline V gene. The CDR3 has 14 residues.

The chain combines TRBV5-1 with TRBJ2-5; unclear D gene. The TCR originated in a woman aged 50 to 60 who had recovered from COVID-19. The source material was peripheral blood. The CDR3 nucleotides read TGCGCCAGCAGCTTGGACGGTTGGCAAGAGACCCAGTACTTC. Encoded protein: CASSLDGWQETQYF.